This T cell receptor beta chain was captured in a study of quantifying T cell responses using KT2 cells. Study context: cDNA was made from DNase-treated RNA using alpha and beta constant primers. The second PCR was a qPCR stopped at a predetermined fluorescence threshold. Study-wide results and caveats: KT2 sequences were detected down to about one KT2 cell per 100,000 PBMC.

This clonotype ranks as medium-sized. The antigen is unknown. An oligo carrying a UMI was ligated to the cDNA 3' end. The first PCR ran approximately 4 cycles with an equimolar RC1.1 and RC1.2 beta primer mix. Using its own MiXCR run on the UMI-ligation and nested PCR reads, TCRdb lists one record per CDR3 protein. The sample comprises tens of thousands of distinct CDR3 sequences, about 7.3% of which are singletons, and around 14% rests with the top ten. KT2, a clone with a known TCR, was spiked into unfractionated PBMC. Fixed numbers of PBMC received varying amounts of KT2 cells. The germline V gene has CDR1 MRHNA and CDR2 SNTAGT. Trimming removed 3 bases at V and 0 bases at J, with 7 bases between. CDR3 size: 14 residues.

The genes are TRBV6-4 and TRBJ2-3, with D possibly being TRBD1 (6 bases). The sample taken for sequencing was PBMCs spiked with cells of the T cell clone KT2. The receptor was derived from a human donor. CDR3 DNA sequence: TGTGCCAGCAGTGATGGACAGAGCACAGATACGCAGTATTTT. It yields the protein CASSDGQSTDTQYF.